These 23 T cell receptor beta chains were sequenced from one sample in a study of cytomegalovirus exposure and HLA in healthy donors. The primer mix had 60 Vbeta and 13 Jbeta primers. This table comes from immunoSEQ multiplex PCR, and its TCRdb copy is limited to in-frame clones, with some not included. The table has roughly 160,000 clones, 70% to 90% seen once. The source material was PBMCs. The receptor source for this set is a man younger than 35 in good health and CMV-seropositive.

CDR3 bases: TGTGCCAGCAGTGAAGATCCTGGTGGAGGCTCCAATGAAAAACTGTTTTTT. The encoded protein is CASSEDPGGGSNEKLFF. This rearrangement joins TRBV6-1 to TRBJ1-4; D remains unclear. CDR3 length: 17 residues. Germline CDR1 is MNHNS and CDR2 is SASEGT. The V and J ends lost 1 base and 5 bases respectively, with 17 bases between them.

This clone was detected a few times. The chain links TRBV7-9 to TRBJ1-4; the D gene is possibly TRBD1 (5 bases). The germline V gene encodes CDR1 SEHNR and CDR2 FQNEAQ (reference sequence). The CDR3 length is 14 residues. V lost 0 bases and J lost 11, with 13 bases in between. The CDR3 DNA is TGTGCCAGCAGCTTAGCGCAGGCCCGGGGGAAACTGTTTTTT. Its protein is CASSLAQARGKLFF.

The CDR3 loop is CASRNRQGVGGELFF. CDR3 sequence (DNA): TGTGCCAGTAGGAATCGACAGGGGGTGGGCGGGGAGCTGTTTTTT. The V gene is TRBV19, the J gene TRBJ2-2; 9 bases map to TRBD1. The germline CDR1 and CDR2 sequences are LNHDA and SQIVND (reference sequence). The CDR3 is 15 amino acids. V shed 6 bases, J shed 7 bases, and the junction held 9 bases outside the gene matches.

This clone occurred once. V gene TRBV7-9 combines with J gene TRBJ1-4; D might be TRBD1 (6 bases). The germline CDR1 and CDR2 sequences are SEHNR and FQNEAQ (reference sequence). With 6 bases removed from V and 7 bases from J, the gap between germline ends came to 12 bases. The CDR3 runs 13 residues. The CDR3 spells CASSYGGAEKLFF. The CDR3 DNA sequence: TGTGCCAGCAGTTATGGGGGGGCTGAAAAACTGTTTTTT.

The chain carries TRBV27 and TRBJ2-3; 9 bases are shared with TRBD2. After removal of 6 bases from V and 1 base from J, the junction contained 5 bases not matched to a gene. The CDR3 is 15 amino acids. Germline values: CDR1 MNHEY, CDR2 SMNVEV (reference sequence). CDR3: CASSIIAGGTDTQYF. The CDR3 region has the DNA TGTGCCAGCAGCATAATAGCGGGGGGCACAGATACGCAGTATTTT.

The chain combines TRBV9 with TRBJ2-7; D possibly corresponds to TRBD1 (7 bases). Trimming cost V 3 bases and J 0 bases, with 10 bases left between them. Per germline, CDR1 SGDLS and CDR2 YYNGEE. The CDR3 runs to 14 residues. The CDR3 nucleotides read TGTGCCAGCAGCGCGCAGGGGGGCTCCTACGAGCAGTACTTC. Protein: CASSAQGGSYEQYF.

This clone was observed once. The V and J genes are TRBV9 and TRBJ2-3; D may be TRBD2 (6 bases). With 0 bases removed from V and 5 bases from J, the gap between germline ends came to 10 bases. Germline V gene sequence: CDR1 SGDLS, CDR2 YYNGEE. This CDR3 contains 14 residues. CDR3 nucleotide sequence: TGTGCCAGCAGCGTAGGGGCGGGACGAGATACGCAGTATTTT. Protein sequence: CASSVGAGRDTQYF.

This chain links TRBV6-1 with TRBJ2-2; D possibly corresponds to TRBD2 (5 bases). The germline V and J ends were trimmed by 0 bases and 4 bases, with 15 bases remaining between them. Per the germline V gene, CDR1 is MNHNS and CDR2 is SASEGT. This CDR3 has 17 amino acids. The CDR3 protein is CASSEAVVRVGTGELFF. CDR3 coding DNA: TGTGCCAGCAGTGAAGCGGTCGTGAGGGTTGGCACCGGGGAGCTGTTTTTT.

The CDR3 loop reads CASSLPRDRDSEQYF. In nucleotides, the CDR3 is TGTGCCAGCAGCTTACCCCGGGACAGGGACTCCGAGCAGTACTTC. The rearrangement joins TRBV7-9 to TRBJ2-7; TRBD1 matches at 9 bases. V gave up 2 bases and J gave up 6 bases; unmatched junction bases: 8. The germline V gene has CDR1 SEHNR and CDR2 FQNEAQ (reference sequence). This CDR3 has 15 amino acids.

The chain recombines TRBV4-1 with TRBJ1-5, with unresolved D. The V gene lost 0 bases and the J gene lost 1 base, with 10 bases spanning the gap. CDR1 MGHRA and CDR2 YSYEKL come from the germline V gene. The CDR3 length is 16 residues. The CDR3 protein is CASSQEETHSNQPQHF. The DNA of the CDR3 is TGCGCCAGCAGCCAAGAGGAGACCCACAGCAATCAGCCCCAGCATTTT.

The chain recombines TRBV2 with TRBJ2-5, with D possibly being TRBD2 (5 bases). Per germline, CDR1 SNHLY and CDR2 FYNNEI. The CDR3 runs to 13 residues. V lost 8 bases and J 0 bases, leaving 10 bases between the germline ends. The CDR3 sequence is CASRASNQETQYF. The DNA for the CDR3 is TGTGCCAGCCGGGCTAGCAACCAAGAGACCCAGTACTTC.

This clone turned up a few times. V usage is TRBV6-5 and J usage is TRBJ1-4; 10 nucleotides match TRBD1. The junction had 6 bases not matched to a gene; V was cut back by 6 bases and J by 5 bases. This CDR3 comprises 15 residues. Germline V CDR1 and CDR2: MNHEY, SVGAGI. CDR3 amino acids: CASSPRDRGNEKLFF. CDR3 nucleotides: TGTGCCAGCAGCCCCCGGGACAGGGGAAATGAAAAACTGTTTTTT.

The gene calls are TRBV7-2 and TRBJ2-1; the D gene is possibly TRBD1 (6 bases). The germline V gene has CDR1 SGHTA and CDR2 FQGNSA. V was pared by 1 base and J by 8 bases, with 12 bases between. The CDR3 is 14 amino acids. CDR3 nucleotide sequence: TGTGCCAGCAGCTTAGGGGCCAGGGGCCATGAGCAGTTCTTC. It specifies CASSLGARGHEQFF.

The rearrangement joins TRBV4-1 to TRBJ2-5; D call uncertain. This CDR3 spans 15 amino acids. Trimming shortened V by 4 bases and J by 5 bases, and 17 bases separated the two germline ends. Germline-derived CDR1 and CDR2 are MGHRA and YSYEKL. This CDR3 is CASSLDSPRRETQYF. In DNA, the CDR3 is TGCGCCAGCAGCCTAGACTCGCCTAGAAGGGAGACCCAGTACTTC.

This clone came up once. This rearrangement joins TRBV5-1 to TRBJ1-3, with 7 bases aligning to TRBD1. The CDR3 loop spans 14 amino acids. Germline CDR1 and CDR2: SGHRS and YFSETQ. After removal of 3 bases from V and 3 bases from J, the junction contained 3 bases not matched to a gene. CDR3 nucleotides: TGCGCCAGCAGCTCCCAGGGGGGTGGAAACACCATATATTTT. Protein: CASSSQGGGNTIYF.

The chain links TRBV2 to TRBJ2-3; D is possibly TRBD1 or TRBD2 (6 bases each). Germline V gene data show CDR1 as SNHLY and CDR2 as FYNNEI. V was clipped by 8 bases and J by 2 bases, with 14 bases between them. The CDR3 contains 14 residues. CDR3 in amino acids: CASGGGRNTDTQYF. The CDR3 DNA reads TGTGCCAGCGGTGGGGGGCGGAACACAGATACGCAGTATTTT.

This sequence joins TRBV6-5 and TRBJ2-2; perhaps TRBD2 as D (6 bases). CDR1 and CDR2 (germline): MNHEY, SVGAGI. Trimming left V 4 bases short and J 5 bases short, with 14 bases between. The CDR3 spans 15 residues. The CDR3 DNA follows: TGTGCCAGCAGTTCGGGACTTACGGGGACCGGGGAGCTGTTTTTT. Amino acid sequence: CASSSGLTGTGELFF.

This clone was picked up many times. The gene calls are TRBV7-9 and TRBJ2-7; D is perhaps TRBD2 (6 bases). Germline CDR1 SEHNR, CDR2 FQNEAQ (reference sequence). V shed 0 bases and J shed 3 bases, with 9 bases lying between them. The CDR3 totals 14 residues. The CDR3 loop reads CASSLAPDYYEQYF. In nucleotides, the CDR3 is TGTGCCAGCAGCTTAGCACCGGACTACTACGAGCAGTACTTC.

For this clone: One junction end disagrees with the germline gene, perhaps due to a read error. V and J are TRBV5-1 and TRBJ2-3; perhaps TRBD2 as D (6 bases). Germline loops: CDR1 SGHRS, CDR2 YFSETQ. This CDR3 has 16 amino acids. CDR3 sequence (DNA): TGCGCCAGCAGCTTCGAAGCGGGCGTAAACACAAATACGCAGTATTTT. This sequence encodes CASSFEAGVNTNTQYF.

This rearrangement joins TRBV6-5 to TRBJ1-2; no firm D call. Germline CDR1 and CDR2: MNHEY and SVGAGI. CDR3 size: 13 residues. V was cut by 6 bases and J by 8 bases, with 16 bases left in between. The CDR3 spells CASRETQRRGYTF. DNA for the CDR3: TGTGCCAGCAGAGAGACCCAAAGGCGGGGCTACACCTTC.

V is TRBV27 and J is TRBJ1-5; D is possibly TRBD1 (6 bases). Per germline, CDR1 MNHEY and CDR2 SMNVEV (reference sequence). The length of the CDR3 is 18 residues. The germline V and J ends were trimmed by 0 bases and 3 bases, with 18 bases remaining between them. The CDR3 loop is CASSLSSQLTGNNQPQHF. Written as DNA, the CDR3 is TGTGCCAGCAGTTTATCCTCTCAACTGACAGGCAACAATCAGCCCCAGCATTTT.

The V and J genes are TRBV9 and TRBJ2-1, with no clear D. The CDR3 has 16 residues. CDR1 is SGDLS, CDR2 YYNGEE, per germline. Trimming stripped 1 base from V and 0 bases from J, with 11 bases between. The CDR3 reads CASSVKAVSSYNEQFF. CDR3 DNA: TGTGCCAGCAGCGTAAAGGCGGTGAGCTCCTACAATGAGCAGTTCTTC.

V and J are TRBV4-1 and TRBJ2-3; D uncertain. The CDR3 spans 17 residues. The V gene lost 1 base and the J gene lost 2 bases, with 16 bases spanning the gap. Per germline, CDR1 MGHRA and CDR2 YSYEKL. DNA for the CDR3: TGCGCCAGCAGCCAAGTCAGCCCTAGAGGAAACACAGATACGCAGTATTTT. It is translated as CASSQVSPRGNTDTQYF.